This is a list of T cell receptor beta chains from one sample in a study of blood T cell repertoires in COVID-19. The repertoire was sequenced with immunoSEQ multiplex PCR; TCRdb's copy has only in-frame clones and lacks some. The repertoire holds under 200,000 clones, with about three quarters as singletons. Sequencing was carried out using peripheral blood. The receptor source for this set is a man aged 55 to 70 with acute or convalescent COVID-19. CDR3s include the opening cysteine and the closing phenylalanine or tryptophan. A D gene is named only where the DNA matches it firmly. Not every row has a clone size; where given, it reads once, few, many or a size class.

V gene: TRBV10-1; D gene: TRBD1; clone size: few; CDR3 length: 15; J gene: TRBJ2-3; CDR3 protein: CASSEAQGGTDTQYF; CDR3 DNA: TGCGCCAGCAGTGAGGCTCAGGGGGGCACAGATACGCAGTATTTT
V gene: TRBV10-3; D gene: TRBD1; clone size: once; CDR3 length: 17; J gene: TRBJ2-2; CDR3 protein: CAISESPGTGGTGELFF; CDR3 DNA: TGTGCCATCAGTGAGTCCCCAGGGACAGGGGGCACCGGGGAGCTGTTTTTT
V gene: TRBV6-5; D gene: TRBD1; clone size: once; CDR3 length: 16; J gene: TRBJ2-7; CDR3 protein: CASSYSQGQVDYEQYF; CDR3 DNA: TGTGCCAGCAGTTACTCACAGGGACAGGTTGACTACGAGCAGTACTTC
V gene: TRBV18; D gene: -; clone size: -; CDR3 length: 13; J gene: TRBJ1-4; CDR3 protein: CASSPDSTEKLFF; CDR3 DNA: TGTGCCAGCTCACCGGACAGTACAGAAAAACTGTTTTTT
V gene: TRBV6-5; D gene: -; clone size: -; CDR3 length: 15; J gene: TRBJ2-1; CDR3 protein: CASSYIVGAYNEQFF; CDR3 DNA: TGTGCCAGCAGTTATATAGTCGGGGCCTACAATGAGCAGTTCTTC
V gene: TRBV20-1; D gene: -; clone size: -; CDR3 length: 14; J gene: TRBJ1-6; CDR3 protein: CSASGQGYNSPLHF; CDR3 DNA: TGCAGTGCTAGTGGGCAGGGCTATAATTCACCCCTCCACTTT
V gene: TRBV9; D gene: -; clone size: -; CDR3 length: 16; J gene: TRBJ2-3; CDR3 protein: CASSVGTGISTDTQYF; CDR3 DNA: TGTGCCAGCAGCGTAGGTACGGGAATTAGCACAGATACGCAGTATTTT
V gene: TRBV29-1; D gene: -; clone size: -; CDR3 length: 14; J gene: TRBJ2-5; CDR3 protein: CSVELGGTQETQYF; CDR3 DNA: TGCAGCGTTGAACTAGGAGGAACCCAAGAGACCCAGTACTTC
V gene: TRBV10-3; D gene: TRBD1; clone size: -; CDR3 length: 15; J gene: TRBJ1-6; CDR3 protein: CAISADKSGGSPLHF; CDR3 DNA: TGTGCCATCAGTGCGGACAAGTCAGGGGGTTCACCCCTCCACTTT
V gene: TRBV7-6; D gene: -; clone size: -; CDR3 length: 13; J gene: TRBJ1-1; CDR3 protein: CASSLGDNTEAFF; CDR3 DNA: TGTGCCAGCAGCTTGGGCGATAACACTGAAGCTTTCTTT
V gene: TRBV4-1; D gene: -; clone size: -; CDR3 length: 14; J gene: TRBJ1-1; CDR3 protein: CASSQRTVNTEAFF; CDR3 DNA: TGCGCCAGCAGCCAACGGACAGTTAACACTGAAGCTTTCTTT
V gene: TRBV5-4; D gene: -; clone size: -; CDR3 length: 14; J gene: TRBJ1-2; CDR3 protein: CASSLGQRYYGYTF; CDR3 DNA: TGTGCCAGCAGCCTCGGACAGCGGTACTATGGCTACACCTTC
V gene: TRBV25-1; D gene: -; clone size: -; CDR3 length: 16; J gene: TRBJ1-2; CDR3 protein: CASSESEIAGRYGYTF; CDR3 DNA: TGTGCCAGCAGTGAATCCGAAATCGCAGGTCGATATGGCTACACCTTC
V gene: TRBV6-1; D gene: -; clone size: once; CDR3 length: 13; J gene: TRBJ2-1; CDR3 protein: CASSEGGGDEQFF; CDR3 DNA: TGTGCCAGCAGTGAAGGAGGGGGAGATGAGCAGTTCTTC
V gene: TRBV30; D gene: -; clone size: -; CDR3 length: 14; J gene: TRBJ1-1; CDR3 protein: CAWSVPEEEVRAFF; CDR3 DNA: TGTGCCTGGAGTGTACCGGAAGAAGAGGTTCGAGCTTTCTTT
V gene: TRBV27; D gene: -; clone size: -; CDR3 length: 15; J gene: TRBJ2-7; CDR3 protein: CASSFRGGSAYEQYF; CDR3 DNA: TGTGCCAGCAGTTTTCGGGGTGGATCGGCCTACGAGCAGTACTTC
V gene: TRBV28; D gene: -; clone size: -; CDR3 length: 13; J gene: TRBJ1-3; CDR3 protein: CASSLLSGNTIYF; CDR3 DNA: TGTGCCAGCAGCCTCCTCTCTGGAAACACCATATATTTT
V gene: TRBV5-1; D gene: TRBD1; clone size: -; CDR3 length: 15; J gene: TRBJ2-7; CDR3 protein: CASSAGTGLTYEQYF; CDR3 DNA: TGCGCCAGCAGCGCGGGGACAGGACTCACCTACGAGCAGTACTTC
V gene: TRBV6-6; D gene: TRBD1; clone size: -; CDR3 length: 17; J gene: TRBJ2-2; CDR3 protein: CASSPGQTFTNTGELFF; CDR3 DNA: TGTGCCAGCAGTCCGGGACAGACATTTACTAACACCGGGGAGCTGTTTTTT
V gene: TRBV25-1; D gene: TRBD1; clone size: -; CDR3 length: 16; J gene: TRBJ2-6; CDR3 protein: CASRGGPGKGANVLTF; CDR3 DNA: TGTGCCAGCAGAGGGGGCCCAGGGAAAGGGGCCAACGTCCTGACTTTC
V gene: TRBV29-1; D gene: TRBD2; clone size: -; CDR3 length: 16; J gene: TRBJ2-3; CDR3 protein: CSVAGSQGLATDTQYF; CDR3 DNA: TGCAGCGTTGCCGGATCGCAAGGACTAGCGACAGATACGCAGTATTTT
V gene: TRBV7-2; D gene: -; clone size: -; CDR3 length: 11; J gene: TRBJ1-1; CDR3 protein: CASSLFEQAFF; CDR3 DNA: TGTGCCAGCAGCTTATTTGAGCAAGCTTTCTTT
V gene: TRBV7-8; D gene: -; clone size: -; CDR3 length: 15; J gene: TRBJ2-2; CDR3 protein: CASSPFVGGIGELFF; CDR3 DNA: TGTGCCAGCAGTCCCTTCGTCGGGGGAATCGGGGAGCTGTTTTTT
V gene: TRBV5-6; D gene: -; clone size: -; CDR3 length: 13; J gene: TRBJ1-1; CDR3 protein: CASSLNSGTEAFF; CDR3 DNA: TGTGCCAGCAGCCTAAATTCAGGGACTGAAGCTTTCTTT
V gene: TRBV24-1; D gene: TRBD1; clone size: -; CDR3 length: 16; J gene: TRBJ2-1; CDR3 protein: CATSDPYLQGVNEQFF; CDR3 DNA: TGTGCCACCAGTGATCCCTACCTACAGGGGGTCAATGAGCAGTTCTTC
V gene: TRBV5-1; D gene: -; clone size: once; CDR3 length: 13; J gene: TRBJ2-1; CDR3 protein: CASSLVSGNEQFF; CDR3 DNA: TGCGCCAGCAGCTTGGTATCGGGAAATGAGCAGTTCTTC
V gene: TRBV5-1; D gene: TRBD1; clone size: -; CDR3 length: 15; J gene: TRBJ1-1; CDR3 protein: CASSRGQGERAEAFF; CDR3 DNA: TGCGCCAGCAGCAGGGGACAGGGGGAGCGCGCTGAAGCTTTCTTT
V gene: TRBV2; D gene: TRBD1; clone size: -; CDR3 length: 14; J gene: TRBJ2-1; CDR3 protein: CASRDGQGGNEQFF; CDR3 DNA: TGTGCCAGCAGAGACGGACAGGGTGGAAATGAGCAGTTCTTC
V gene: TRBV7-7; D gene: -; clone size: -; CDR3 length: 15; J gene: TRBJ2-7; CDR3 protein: CASSLEEGLSYEQYF; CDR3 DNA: TGTGCTAGCAGCTTAGAGGAGGGACTTAGCTACGAGCAGTACTTC
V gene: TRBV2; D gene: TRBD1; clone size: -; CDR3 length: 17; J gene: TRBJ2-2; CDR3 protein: CASLKPGQGGKTGELFF; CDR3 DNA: TGTGCCAGCCTCAAACCGGGACAGGGAGGAAAAACCGGGGAACTGTTTTTT
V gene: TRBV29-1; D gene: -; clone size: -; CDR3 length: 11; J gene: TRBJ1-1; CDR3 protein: CSVVSGVEAFF; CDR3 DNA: TGCAGCGTTGTAAGCGGGGTTGAAGCTTTCTTT
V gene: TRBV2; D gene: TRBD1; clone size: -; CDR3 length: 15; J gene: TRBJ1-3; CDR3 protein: CASSGQGAGGNTIYF; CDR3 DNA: TGTGCCAGCAGTGGACAGGGGGCGGGAGGAAACACCATATATTTT
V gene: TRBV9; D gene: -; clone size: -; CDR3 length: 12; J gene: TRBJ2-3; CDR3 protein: CASSPSTDTQYF; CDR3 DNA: TGTGCCAGCAGCCCGAGCACAGATACGCAGTATTTT
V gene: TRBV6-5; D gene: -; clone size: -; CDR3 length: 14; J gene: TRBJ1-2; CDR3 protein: CASSYSGVIGGYTF; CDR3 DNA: TGTGCCAGCAGTTACTCCGGGGTAATAGGAGGCTACACCTTC
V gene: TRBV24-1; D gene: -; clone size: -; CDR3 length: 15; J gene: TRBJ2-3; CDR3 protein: CATSDWVRGTDTQYF; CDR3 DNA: TGTGCCACCAGTGATTGGGTCCGGGGCACAGATACGCAGTATTTT
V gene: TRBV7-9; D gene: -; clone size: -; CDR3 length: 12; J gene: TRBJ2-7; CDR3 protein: CASSPNPYEQYF; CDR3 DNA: TGTGCCAGCAGCCCAAATCCCTACGAGCAGTACTTC
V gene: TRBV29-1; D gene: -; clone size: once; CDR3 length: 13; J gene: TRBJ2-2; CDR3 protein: CSSDAGDTGELFF; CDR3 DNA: TGCAGCTCTGATGCAGGGGACACCGGGGAGCTGTTTTTT
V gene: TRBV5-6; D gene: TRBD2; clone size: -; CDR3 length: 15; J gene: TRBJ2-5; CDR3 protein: CASSFRRGGGETQYF; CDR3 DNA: TGTGCCAGCAGCTTCCGACGGGGGGGCGGCGAGACCCAGTACTTC
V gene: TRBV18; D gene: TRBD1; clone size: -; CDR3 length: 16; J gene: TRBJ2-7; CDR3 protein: CASSRVRDRSSYEQYF; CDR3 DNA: TGTGCCAGCTCACGAGTCCGGGACAGGAGCTCCTACGAGCAGTACTTC
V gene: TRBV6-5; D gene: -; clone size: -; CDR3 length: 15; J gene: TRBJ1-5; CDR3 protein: CASSYSGFSNQPQHF; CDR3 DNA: TGTGCCAGCAGTTACTCCGGGTTTAGCAATCAGCCCCAGCATTTT
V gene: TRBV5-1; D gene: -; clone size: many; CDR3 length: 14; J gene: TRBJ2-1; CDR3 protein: CASSLSSSYNEQFF; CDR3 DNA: TGCGCCAGCAGCTTGTCCAGCTCCTACAATGAGCAGTTCTTC
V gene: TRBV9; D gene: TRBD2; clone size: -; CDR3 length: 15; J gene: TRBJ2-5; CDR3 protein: CASSQGLAEKETQYF; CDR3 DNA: TGTGCCAGCAGTCAGGGACTAGCGGAAAAAGAGACCCAGTACTTC
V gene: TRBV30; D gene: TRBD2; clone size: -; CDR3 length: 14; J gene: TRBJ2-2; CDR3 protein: CAWRWGGGTGELFF; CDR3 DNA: TGTGCCTGGAGATGGGGGGGAGGCACCGGGGAGCTGTTTTTT
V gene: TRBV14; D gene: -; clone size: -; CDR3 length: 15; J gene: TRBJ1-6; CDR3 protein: CASSQGQGFGSPLHF; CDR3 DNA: TGTGCCAGCAGCCAAGGGCAGGGGTTCGGGTCACCCCTCCACTTT
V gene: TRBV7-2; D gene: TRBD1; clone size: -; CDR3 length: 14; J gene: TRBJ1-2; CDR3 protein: CASSFPGTGDGYTF; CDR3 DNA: TGTGCCAGCAGCTTTCCCGGGACAGGGGACGGCTACACCTTC
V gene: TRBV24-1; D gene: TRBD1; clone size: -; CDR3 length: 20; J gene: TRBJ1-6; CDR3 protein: CATSPTPGQGASSYNSPLHF; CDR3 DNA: TGTGCCACCAGCCCTACCCCGGGACAGGGGGCCAGCTCCTATAATTCACCCCTCCACTTT
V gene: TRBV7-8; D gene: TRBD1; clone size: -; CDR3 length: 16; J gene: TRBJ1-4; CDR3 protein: CASSYKPGTGGEKLFF; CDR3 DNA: TGTGCCAGCAGCTATAAACCCGGGACAGGGGGAGAAAAACTGTTTTTT
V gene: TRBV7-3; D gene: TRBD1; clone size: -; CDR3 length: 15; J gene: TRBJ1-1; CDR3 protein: CASSAGQGMGTEAFF; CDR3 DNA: TGTGCCAGCAGCGCCGGACAGGGTATGGGCACTGAAGCTTTCTTT
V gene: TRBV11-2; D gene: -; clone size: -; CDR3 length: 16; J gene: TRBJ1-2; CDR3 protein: CASSLDPTAANYGYTF; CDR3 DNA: TGTGCCAGCAGCTTAGATCCCACAGCTGCTAACTATGGCTACACCTTC
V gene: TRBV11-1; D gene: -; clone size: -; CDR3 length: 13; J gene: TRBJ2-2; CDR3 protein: CASGKEWAGELFF; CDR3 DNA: TGTGCCAGCGGCAAGGAGTGGGCCGGGGAGCTGTTTTTT
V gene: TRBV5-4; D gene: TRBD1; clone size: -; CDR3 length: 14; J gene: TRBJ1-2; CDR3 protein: CASTRTGGLGGYTF; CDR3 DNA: TGTGCCAGCACAAGGACAGGGGGTCTCGGGGGCTACACCTTC
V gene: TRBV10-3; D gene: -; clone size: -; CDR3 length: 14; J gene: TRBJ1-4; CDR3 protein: CAISDGGGNEKLFF; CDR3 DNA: TGTGCCATCAGTGACGGGGGGGGAAATGAAAAACTGTTTTTT
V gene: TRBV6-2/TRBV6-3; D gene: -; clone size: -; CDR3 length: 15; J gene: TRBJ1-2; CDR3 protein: CASSYRQQMDYGYTF; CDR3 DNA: TGTGCCAGCAGTTACCGACAACAGATGGACTATGGCTACACCTTC
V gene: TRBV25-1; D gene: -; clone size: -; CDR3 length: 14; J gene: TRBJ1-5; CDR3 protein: CASSARGYHQPQHF; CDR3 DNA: TGTGCCAGCAGTGCCCGGGGGTACCATCAGCCCCAGCATTTT
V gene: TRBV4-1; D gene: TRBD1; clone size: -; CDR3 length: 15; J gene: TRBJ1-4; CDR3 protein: CASSQDGTANEKLFF; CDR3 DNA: TGCGCCAGCAGCCAGGATGGGACAGCTAATGAAAAACTGTTTTTT